This T cell receptor (beta chain) was observed in a study of CD8+CD57+ T cells in acquired aplastic anemia (dated by TCRdb to the late 2010s). Concerning the study at large: On average, sorted CD4+ and CD8+ cells yielded 2.5 to 3.5 ug of extracted DNA, with a range of roughly 0.17 to 27.4 ug. A CD8+CD57+ expansion meant a frequency higher than the mean frequency seen in healthy subjects.

Summary of the overall study and its limitations: CD8+ Simpson's diversity did not differ significantly between patients and healthy controls (P=0.060). Some 30 CD8+ CDR3 sequences were shared between patients and controls but appeared highly expressed in patients and within their immunodominant clones.

The patients picked for sequencing were ones in whom flow cytometry had shown an expansion of CD8+CD57+ cells. Every patient had severe acquired aplastic anemia, diagnosed using the International Study of Aplastic Anemia and Agranulocytosis and Camitta criteria. No therapy had been received by the patients at the time of blood sampling. In the study, sorted CD4+ and CD8+ blood T cells from patients with severe aplastic anemia and from healthy subjects underwent deep sequencing of TCR repertoires. In the USA, patient enrollment took place under clinicaltrials.gov protocols 00001620, 01623167, 00001397, 00071045, 00081523 and 00961064. Ficoll-Paque density gradient centrifugation was used to isolate peripheral blood mononuclear cells. CD4+ and CD8+ T cells were sorted by FACS or magnetic beads before DNA extraction. A remark on this clonotype: No cognate antigen has been identified for it. Base qualities are not provided; no much larger clone lies one nucleotide away.

TCR beta VDJ combination and CDR3 sequence profiling used genomic DNA as the template. An Illumina HiSeq 2000 was the platform used for TCR repertoire sequencing. Regarding the original processing steps: Repertoire assessment relied on Simpson's diversity index, CDR3 size and DJ length profiles, and TRBV/TRBJ rearrangement plots. Whichever DNA sequence was most abundant in the deep sequencing data was defined as the immunodominant clone. CDR3 amino acid sequences were screened for sharing across subjects and were compared with published repertoires and the VDJdb database. TCRdb itself trimmed the public reads at Q25 with fastp, ran MiXCR and retained productive beta chains. Rows merge per CDR3 protein into single entries with the most common DNA and genes. The V and J calls shown here were made by TCRdb, not taken from the authors' results. Recorded for this sample are roughly 500,000 distinct CDR3 sequences; around a third of them occurred a single time. About 0.8% of the sample rests with the top ten.

V sheds 4 bases and J sheds 11 bases, leaving 18 bases between their ends. The CDR1 and CDR2 encoded by the germline V gene are MGHDK and SYGVNS. Counted from cysteine to phenylalanine, this CDR3 has 14 amino acids. The read is trimmed to its CDR3 DNA, 42 bases read in frame from base 1. Recombination joined TRBV25-1 with TRBJ1-5; the D gene is not confidently resolved. The sequencing input was sorted CD4+, CD8+, or CD8+CD57+ T cells (not recorded which) from PBMCs. This receptor was identified in a human donor with aplastic anemia. The CDR3 protein: CASSGGRVQETQHF. The nucleotides are TGTGCCAGCAGTGGCGGGAGGGTACAAGAGACCCAGCATTTT.